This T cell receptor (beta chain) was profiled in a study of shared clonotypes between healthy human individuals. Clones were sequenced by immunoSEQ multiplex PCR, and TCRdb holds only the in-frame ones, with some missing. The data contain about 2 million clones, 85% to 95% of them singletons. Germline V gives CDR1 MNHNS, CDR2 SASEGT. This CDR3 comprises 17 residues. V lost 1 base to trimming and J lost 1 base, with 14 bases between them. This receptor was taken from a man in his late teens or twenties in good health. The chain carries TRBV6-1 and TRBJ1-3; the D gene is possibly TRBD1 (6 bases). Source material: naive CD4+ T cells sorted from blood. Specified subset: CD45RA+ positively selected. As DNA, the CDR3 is TGTGCCAGCAGTGAAGATCGGACAGTCGTATCTGGAAACACCATATATTTT. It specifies CASSEDRTVVSGNTIYF.